The next 26 T cell receptor beta chains were all read from a single sample in a study of blood T cell repertoires in COVID-19. Method: immunoSEQ multiplex PCR; TCRdb's copy keeps in-frame clones and lacks some. The repertoire holds 120,000 to 150,000 clones, with more than 80% as singletons. Sequencing used peripheral blood. These TCRs come from a man aged 18 to 30 with COVID-19, enrolled during active disease.

The rearrangement uses TRBV19 and TRBJ2-1; 7 bases map to TRBD1. V was clipped by 4 bases and J by 1 base; unmatched bases: 13. Looked up from germline, CDR1 is LNHDA and CDR2 is SQIVND (reference sequence). This CDR3 comprises 18 residues. The DNA for the CDR3 is TGTGCCAGTAGTACTAGATCAGGGGGAAGGAAATCCTACAATGAGCAGTTCTTC. Amino acid sequence: CASSTRSGGRKSYNEQFF. The full variable domain, in which reference TRBV19 and TRBJ2-1 provide the parts outside the CDR3, is DGGITQSPKYLFRKEGQNVTLSCEQNLNHDAMYWYRQDPGQGLRLIYYSQIVNDFQKGDIAEGYSVSREKKESFPLTVTSAQKNPTAFYLCASSTRSGGRKSYNEQFFGPGTRLTVL.

The gene calls are TRBV29-1 and TRBJ2-7, with D possibly being TRBD2 (6 bases). Germline CDR1 and CDR2: SQVTM and ANQGSEA. The V gene lost 2 bases and the J gene lost 2 bases, with 13 bases spanning the gap. The CDR3 totals 14 residues. The CDR3 region has the DNA TGCAGCGTTGAACTAGCGTCGGATCCCTACGAGCAGTACTTC. Amino acid sequence: CSVELASDPYEQYF.

The chain combines TRBV9 with TRBJ2-1; 10 bases agree with TRBD2. The germline V gene has CDR1 SGDLS and CDR2 YYNGEE. This CDR3 is built from 16 residues. Trimming took 3 bases from V and 1 from J; bases not matched to a gene: 4. In DNA form, the CDR3 reads TGTGCCAGCAGCGCCTTTAGCGGGGGGTCCTACAATGAGCAGTTCTTC. It specifies CASSAFSGGSYNEQFF.

This chain uses TRBV15 with TRBJ2-2; perhaps TRBD2 as D (6 bases). Trimming left V 4 bases short and J 1 base short, with 10 bases between. The CDR3 extends over 15 amino acids. Germline CDR1 and CDR2: LNHNV and YYDKDF (reference sequence). CDR3 bases: TGTGCCACCAGCACCGTAGCGGAGAACACCGGGGAGCTGTTTTTT. This encodes CATSTVAENTGELFF.

The chain combines TRBV25-1 with TRBJ1-1; perhaps TRBD1 as D (6 bases). V was clipped by 1 base and J by 2 bases, with 11 bases between them. Germline CDR1 is MGHDK and CDR2 is SYGVNS. The CDR3 is 15 residues long. The CDR3, as DNA: TGTGCCAGCAGTGAATCAGGGGTCGGTAACACTGAAGCTTTCTTT. It yields the protein CASSESGVGNTEAFF.

This chain joins TRBV27 and TRBJ1-6; maybe TRBD1 (5 bases). The V gene's germline CDR1 is MNHEY and CDR2 SMNVEV (reference sequence). V lost 7 bases, J lost 0 bases, and 10 bases lay in between. This CDR3 has 15 residues. The CDR3 DNA follows: TGTGCCAGCACCTTTGGGGCCTCCTATAATTCACCCCTCCACTTT. As protein: CASTFGASYNSPLHF.

V and J are TRBV5-1 and TRBJ2-1; the match to TRBD2 covers 10 bases. Germline CDR1 is SGHRS and CDR2 is YFSETQ. The CDR3 spans 16 residues. Losses at the gene ends were 0 bases for V and 10 bases for J; bases not matched to a gene: 10. CDR3: CASSLAEASGSREQFF. DNA for the CDR3: TGCGCCAGCAGCTTGGCCGAGGCTAGCGGGAGTAGGGAGCAGTTCTTC.

This chain links TRBV27 with TRBJ2-7, with TRBD1 identical over 7 bases. The CDR3 loop spans 14 amino acids. V lost 6 bases to trimming and J lost 4 bases; unmatched junction nucleotides: 9. Per germline, CDR1 MNHEY and CDR2 SMNVEV (reference sequence). CDR3 sequence: CASRTGQAPYEQYF. Here the CDR3 DNA reads TGTGCCAGCAGAACAGGACAGGCACCTTACGAGCAGTACTTC.

In this sample, this clone turned up once. The chain has TRBV2 and TRBJ1-6; tentative D call: TRBD1 (6 bases). Per the germline V gene, CDR1 is SNHLY and CDR2 is FYNNEI. V was trimmed by 6 bases and J by 4 bases, leaving 13 bases between them. CDR3 length equals 15 residues. The CDR3 coding sequence is TGTGCCAGCAGGGGAACAGGGTCGTATAATTCACCCCTCCACTTT. Its protein product is CASRGTGSYNSPLHF.

V and J are TRBV3-1 (or the pseudogene TRBV3-2) and TRBJ2-1, with 8 positions matching TRBD2. Germline V gives CDR1 LGHDT, CDR2 YNNKEL (reference sequence). With V trimmed by 4 bases and J by 7 bases, 9 bases remained unmatched. This CDR3 contains 15 residues. The CDR3 bases are TGTGCCAGCAGCCCCCACCGGGAGGGCCGTAATGAGCAGTTCTTC. Translating it yields CASSPHREGRNEQFF.

The chain has TRBV14 and TRBJ2-7, with TRBD1 matching 8 bases. V trimming: 4 bases; J trimming: 6 bases; junction bases outside the gene matches: 5. This CDR3 comprises 13 residues. Germline V lookup: CDR1 SGHDN, CDR2 FVKESK. The CDR3 coding sequence is TGTGCCAGCAGCCGACAGGGGCCCGTCGAGCAGTACTTC. This gives the protein CASSRQGPVEQYF.

This chain links TRBV5-6 with TRBJ2-2; a possible D gene is TRBD1 (5 bases). The CDR3 consists of 15 residues. From germline, CDR1 is SGHDT and CDR2 YYEEEE. V dropped 4 bases and J dropped 0 bases, with 10 bases sitting between them. The CDR3 region has the DNA TGTGCCAGCAGCAGCCTGACAGCGAACACCGGGGAGCTGTTTTTT. Translated: CASSSLTANTGELFF.

The chain couples TRBV6-5 to TRBJ1-1, with no clear D. This CDR3 is 13 amino acids long. Between the trimmed V and J ends, which lost 1 base and 5 bases, there was a span of 8 bases. Germline V gene lookup returns CDR1 MNHEY and CDR2 SVGAGI. CDR3: CASSYLRDTEAFF. CDR3 in DNA: TGTGCCAGCAGTTACTTGAGGGATACTGAAGCTTTCTTT.

V usage is TRBV28 and J usage is TRBJ1-1, with D perhaps TRBD1 (5 bases). This CDR3 region has 14 residues. Germline V gene data show CDR1 as MDHEN and CDR2 as SYDVKM. V lost 2 bases to trimming and J lost 7 bases, with 14 bases between them. The DNA for the CDR3 is TGTGCCAGCAGTTTAGGGGTGGGGCTCGTTGAAGCTTTCTTT. Translated, it gives CASSLGVGLVEAFF.

The chain employs TRBV3-1 (or the pseudogene TRBV3-2) and TRBJ2-1; the D gene is possibly TRBD2 (6 bases). Per the germline V gene, CDR1 is LGHDT and CDR2 is YNNKEL (reference sequence). Trimming pared 1 base from V and 5 bases from J, leaving 12 bases between. This CDR3 has 15 amino acids. CDR3 DNA sequence: TGTGCCAGCAGCCAAGTTTACAGGAGGGACAATGAGCAGTTCTTC. This encodes CASSQVYRRDNEQFF.

The count of this clone is one. The chain combines TRBV5-1 with TRBJ2-3, with D perhaps matching TRBD2 (5 bases). The V end lost 1 base, the J end lost 1 base, and 16 bases lay between the germline ends. Germline V gives CDR1 SGHRS, CDR2 YFSETQ. This CDR3 comprises 17 residues. The CDR3 region has the DNA TGCGCCAGCAGCTTGTCCATCGGGGTAGCAGGCACAGATACGCAGTATTTT. Translating it yields CASSLSIGVAGTDTQYF.

The chain is built from TRBV29-1 and TRBJ1-2, with 10 bases fitting TRBD1. V lost 0 bases, J lost 6 bases, and 7 bases stayed unmatched. This CDR3 is 15 amino acids long. The germline V gene encodes CDR1 SQVTM and CDR2 ANQGSEA. CDR3 in DNA: TGCAGCGTTGAAGAGACAGGGGGCTACCTCAATGGCTACACCTTC. It encodes CSVEETGGYLNGYTF. The complete variable domain, with remaining parts taken from reference TRBV29-1 and TRBJ1-2, reads SAVISQKPSRDICQRGTSLTIQCQVDSQVTMMFWYRQQPGQSLTLIATANQGSEATYESGFVIDKFPISRPNLTFSTLTVSNMSPEDSSIYLCSVEETGGYLNGYTFGSGTRLTVV.

This chain connects TRBV9 to TRBJ1-2; no clear D. The V and J ends lost 6 bases and 7 bases respectively, with 16 bases between them. The length of the CDR3 is 13 residues. Per the germline V gene, CDR1 is SGDLS and CDR2 is YYNGEE. For the CDR3, the DNA is TGTGCCAGCAATTCCCGGGGAAGTGGTGGCTACACCTTC. Amino acids: CASNSRGSGGYTF.

V usage is TRBV9 and J usage is TRBJ2-2; TRBD2 aligns across 7 bases. The CDR3 contains 14 residues. Germline CDR1 and CDR2: SGDLS and YYNGEE. J was trimmed by 2 bases and V by 7 bases; bases with no gene match: 5. In DNA form, the CDR3 reads TGTGCCAGCGGCGCGGGAGACAACACCGGGGAGCTGTTTTTT. This gives the protein CASGAGDNTGELFF.

This clone was counted once. The chain combines TRBV7-6 with TRBJ2-2, with D possibly being TRBD1 (6 bases). The CDR3 contains 14 residues. Germline-derived CDR1 and CDR2 are SGHVS and FNYEAQ. Between the trimmed V and J ends, which lost 6 bases and 1 base, there was a span of 9 bases. The CDR3 sequence: CASRSTGNTGELFF. DNA of the CDR3: TGTGCCAGCAGATCGACAGGGAACACCGGGGAGCTGTTTTTT.

This CDR3 is CASSPGESTGANVLTF. CDR3 DNA sequence: TGTGCCAGCTCACCAGGAGAGTCAACTGGGGCCAACGTCCTGACTTTC. The V call is TRBV18, the J call TRBJ2-6; D is ambiguous. The CDR3 sequence is 16 residues long. Between the trimmed V and J ends, which lost 2 bases and 2 bases, there was a span of 10 bases. CDR1 is KGHSH and CDR2 is LQKENI in the germline V gene. Looking up the rest from reference TRBV18 and TRBJ2-6 gives the full variable domain: NAGVMQNPRHLVRRRGQEARLRCSPMKGHSHVYWYRQLPEEGLKFMVYLQKENIIDESGMPKERFSAEFPKEGPSILRIQQVVRGDSAAYFCASSPGESTGANVLTFGAGSRLTVL.

The genes are TRBV14 and TRBJ2-7; TRBD1 matches 10 bases. Trimming took 4 bases from V and 1 from J; bases not matched to a gene: 7. This CDR3 is 16 amino acids long. CDR1 is SGHDN and CDR2 is FVKESK in the germline V gene. CDR3 in DNA: TGTGCCAGCAGCCGACCGTTGGGACAGGGGTCCTACGAGCAGTACTTC. Amino acid sequence: CASSRPLGQGSYEQYF.

CDR3 coding DNA: TGTGCCAGCAGGCAGGGTTATGGCTACACCTTC. It translates to CASRQGYGYTF. The genes are TRBV12-3 or TRBV12-4 and TRBJ1-2; a possible D gene is TRBD1 (5 bases). This CDR3 has 11 amino acids. Trimming left V 6 bases short and J 5 bases short, with 7 bases between.

The V gene is TRBV9, the J gene TRBJ2-7, with 8 bases matching TRBD2. The germline CDR1 and CDR2 sequences are SGDLS and YYNGEE. After removal of 4 bases from V and 6 bases from J, the junction contained 6 bases not matched to a gene. The CDR3 loop spans 13 amino acids. The CDR3 reads CASSPGTRGEQYF. Here the CDR3 DNA reads TGTGCCAGCAGCCCAGGGACTAGGGGCGAGCAGTACTTC.

The chain employs TRBV29-1 and TRBJ2-5; 8 bases are a match to TRBD1. The V gene end was trimmed by 3 bases and the J gene end by 4 bases; junction bases not matched to a gene: 10. Germline loops: CDR1 SQVTM, CDR2 ANQGSEA. The CDR3 has 15 residues. Written as DNA, the CDR3 is TGCAGCGTTGAGGACCGGGACAGGAGAGGAGAGACCCAGTACTTC. This translates into CSVEDRDRRGETQYF.

The CDR3 DNA follows: TGCGCCAGCAGCCAAGAAAGCGGGAGCCCTTACAATGAGCAGTTCTTC. Its protein product is CASSQESGSPYNEQFF. This sequence joins TRBV4-1 and TRBJ2-1; 8 nucleotides match TRBD2. Trimming removed 0 bases from V and 4 bases from J; junction bases left unmatched: 5. The CDR3 sequence is 16 residues long. CDR1 is MGHRA and CDR2 is YSYEKL in the germline V gene.